These 26 T cell receptor beta chains were all obtained from the same sample, sequenced in a study of blood T cell repertoires in COVID-19. Here immunoSEQ multiplex PCR was the method, and the copy in TCRdb shows in-frame clones only, minus some. The table has nearly 200,000 clones, about four fifths seen once; the top ten hold around 7%. The specimen was PBMCs or T cells enriched from blood (not recorded which). The receptors originated from a man aged 35 to 55 who had recovered from COVID-19.

The V call is TRBV9, the J call TRBJ2-3; TRBD1 is a possible D gene (5 bases). Germline V lookup: CDR1 SGDLS, CDR2 YYNGEE. The CDR3 is made up of 17 amino acids. The V gene lost 0 bases and the J gene lost 6 bases, with 20 bases spanning the gap. CDR3 sequence reads: CASSVVAQVLNFDTQYF. CDR3 bases: TGTGCCAGCAGCGTAGTAGCACAGGTCCTAAATTTTGATACGCAGTATTTT.

There are a few counts of this clone. This chain joins TRBV7-2 and TRBJ2-7; 11 bases fit TRBD1. With V trimmed by 4 bases and J by 2 bases, 4 bases remained unmatched. This CDR3 comprises 15 residues. CDR1 is SGHTA, CDR2 FQGNSA, per germline. CDR3 DNA sequence: TGTGCCAGCAGCTCTGGGACAGGGGGGACCTACGAGCAGTACTTC. The encoded protein is CASSSGTGGTYEQYF.

The rearrangement joins TRBV30 to TRBJ1-5; 11 bases fit TRBD1. V lost 1 base to trimming and J lost 6 bases; unmatched junction nucleotides: 8. The germline gives CDR1 GTSNPN, CDR2 SVGIG (reference sequence). CDR3 length: 16 residues. CDR3 in DNA: TGTGCCTGGAGTGACACCGGGACAGGGGGTTTTCAGCCCCAGCATTTT. It encodes CAWSDTGTGGFQPQHF.

V is TRBV7-3 and J is TRBJ2-7, with 7 positions matching TRBD1. The CDR3 has 15 residues. The V segment lost 0 bases and the J segment 4 bases; nucleotides outside the gene matches: 6. The germline V gene encodes CDR1 SGHTA and CDR2 FQGTGA. The CDR3 reads CASSLTRDRGYEQYF. In nucleotides, the CDR3 is TGTGCCAGCAGCTTAACCCGGGACAGAGGATACGAGCAGTACTTC.

The V gene is TRBV6-1, the J gene TRBJ1-1; 9 bases line up with TRBD1. The CDR3 covers 15 residues. CDR1 and CDR2 (germline): MNHNS, SASEGT. Trimming removed 1 base from V and 5 bases from J; junction bases left unmatched: 5. CDR3 in DNA: TGTGCCAGCAGTGAAGGGGGACAGGGAGGGACTGAAGCTTTCTTT. Protein sequence: CASSEGGQGGTEAFF.

The chain has TRBV24-1 and TRBJ1-4; TRBD1 matches 9 bases. This CDR3 region has 16 residues. V lost 4 bases, J lost 7 bases, and 9 bases stayed unmatched. Germline assignment: CDR1 KGHDR and CDR2 SFDVKD. The CDR3 sequence is CATSDSQGAKGEKLFF. Written as DNA, the CDR3 is TGTGCCACCAGTGACTCACAGGGGGCGAAGGGTGAAAAACTGTTTTTT.

The rearrangement links TRBV11-2 to TRBJ2-2; the match to TRBD2 covers 9 bases. Looked up from germline, CDR1 is SGHAT and CDR2 is FQNNGV. This CDR3 comprises 15 residues. V shed 5 bases, J shed 5 bases, and the junction held 6 bases outside the gene matches. CDR3 nucleotide sequence: TGTGCCAGCAGCGTTAGCGGGGGTGGTACCGGGGAGCTGTTTTTT. Its translation is CASSVSGGGTGELFF.

This clone was observed a few times. The rearrangement uses TRBV10-3 and TRBJ2-7; weak D call: TRBD2 (5 bases). V gave up 4 bases and J gave up 1 base, with 14 bases separating them. This CDR3 comprises 15 residues. Germline assignment: CDR1 ENHRY and CDR2 SYGVKD. The CDR3 DNA reads as TGTGCCATCAGTGCCCGAGGCACTAGATCCTACGAGCAGTACTTC. Translation: CAISARGTRSYEQYF.

The chain combines TRBV18 with TRBJ1-3, with 8 nucleotides matching TRBD1. This CDR3 has 15 amino acids. Germline assignment: CDR1 KGHSH and CDR2 LQKENI. V shed 8 bases, J shed 2 bases, and the junction held 8 bases outside the gene matches. The CDR3 bases are TGTGCCAGCCGAGCCTTGACAGGGGCTGGAAACACCATATATTTT. As protein: CASRALTGAGNTIYF.

The chain employs TRBV5-6 and TRBJ1-1; 12 nucleotides align to TRBD1. Per the germline V gene, CDR1 is SGHDT and CDR2 is YYEEEE. V shed 4 bases, J shed 2 bases, and the junction held 12 bases outside the gene matches. The length of the CDR3 is 18 residues. The CDR3 coding sequence is TGTGCCAGCAGCGATACCGGGACAGGGGGCGATTTTAACACTGAAGCTTTCTTT. Protein product: CASSDTGTGGDFNTEAFF. The entire variable domain, with the rest obtained from reference TRBV5-6 and TRBJ1-1, is as follows: DAGVTQSPTHLIKTRGQQVTLRCSPKSGHDTVSWYQQALGQGPQFIFQYYEEEERQRGNFPDRFSGHQFPNYSSELNVNALLLGDSALYLCASSDTGTGGDFNTEAFFGQGTRLTVV.

This chain links TRBV14 with TRBJ2-2; possibly TRBD2 for D (7 bases). Germline values: CDR1 SGHDN, CDR2 FVKESK. The CDR3 consists of 14 residues. Trimming shortened V by 6 bases and J by 4 bases, and 12 bases separated the two germline ends. The CDR3 DNA reads TGTGCCAGCAGTCGGCGGGGGCTCACCGGGGAGCTGTTTTTT. Residues: CASSRRGLTGELFF.

The gene calls are TRBV5-1 and TRBJ2-7; D perhaps matches TRBD2 (7 bases). This CDR3 region has 15 residues. Germline V gives CDR1 SGHRS, CDR2 YFSETQ. Trimming removed 0 bases from V and 2 bases from J, with 12 bases in between. CDR3 sequence: CASSLGGGPTYEQYF. The CDR3, as DNA: TGCGCCAGCAGCTTGGGCGGGGGCCCGACCTACGAGCAGTACTTC.

The rearrangement joins TRBV5-5 to TRBJ2-6, with D tentatively TRBD2 (5 bases). The CDR3 spans 19 residues. Trimming took 1 base from V and 0 from J, leaving 17 bases between them. Germline assignment: CDR1 SGHKS and CDR2 YYEKEE (reference sequence). Here the CDR3 reads CASSLTRTGLLSGANVLTF. The DNA for the CDR3 is TGTGCCAGCAGCTTGACCCGGACGGGATTACTCTCTGGGGCCAACGTCCTGACTTTC.

This chain joins TRBV6-5 and TRBJ1-4; D uncertain. CDR1 is MNHEY and CDR2 is SVGAGI in the germline V gene. V lost 8 bases and J lost 4, with 14 bases in between. The CDR3 has 14 residues. The CDR3 here is CASSGGQFNEKLFF. In DNA, the CDR3 is TGTGCCAGCTCCGGCGGGCAGTTTAATGAAAAACTGTTTTTT.

A note on this clone: The sample holds other DNA sequences that translate to the same CDR3. V is TRBV19 and J is TRBJ1-5, with D perhaps TRBD1 (6 bases). The germline V gene encodes CDR1 LNHDA and CDR2 SQIVND (reference sequence). This CDR3 spans 13 amino acids. V lost 5 bases, J lost 7 bases, and 12 bases lay in between. The CDR3 protein is CASSPRGDQPQHF. DNA for the CDR3: TGTGCCAGTAGTCCCAGGGGTGACCAGCCCCAGCATTTT.

The chain links TRBV6-5 to TRBJ2-3; weak D call: TRBD2 (5 bases). This CDR3 is built from 15 residues. CDR1 is MNHEY and CDR2 is SVGAGI in the germline V gene. Trimming cost V 0 bases and J 2 bases, with 9 bases left between them. The CDR3, as DNA: TGTGCCAGCAGTTACTCAGAGGACTTCACAGATACGCAGTATTTT. As protein: CASSYSEDFTDTQYF.

The chain joins TRBV7-9 to TRBJ1-1; D remains unclear. The CDR3 is made up of 14 amino acids. Germline V CDR1 and CDR2: SEHNR, FQNEAQ (reference sequence). Deletions cut 1 base from V and 1 base from J, with 7 bases between. CDR3 sequence reads: CASSLDTPNTEAFF. The CDR3, as DNA: TGTGCCAGCAGCTTAGACACACCGAACACTGAAGCTTTCTTT.

The gene calls are TRBV7-9 and TRBJ1-1; maybe TRBD1 (6 bases). The germline CDR1 and CDR2 sequences are SEHNR and FQNEAQ (reference sequence). V gave up 6 bases and J gave up 4 bases, with 18 bases separating them. The CDR3 length is 15 residues. CDR3 coding DNA: TGTGCCAGCAGTATATACAGGGAGGGCCGCACTGAAGCTTTCTTT. This encodes CASSIYREGRTEAFF.

This CDR3 reads CASSPWTGSGELFF. Here the CDR3 DNA reads TGCGCCAGCAGCCCCTGGACAGGATCCGGGGAGCTGTTTTTT. The genes are TRBV5-1 and TRBJ2-2; 7 nucleotides line up with TRBD1. Per germline, CDR1 SGHRS and CDR2 YFSETQ. The CDR3 is 14 amino acids. Trimming took 4 bases from V and 6 from J; bases not matched to a gene: 6.

The gene calls are TRBV4-2 and TRBJ2-7, with TRBD2 identical over 12 bases. V shed 0 bases, J shed 2 bases, and the junction held 5 bases outside the gene matches. Germline values: CDR1 LGHNA, CDR2 YNFKEQ. This CDR3 has 17 residues. As DNA, the CDR3 is TGTGCCAGCAGCCAAGAGACAGCTAGCGGGGGGGCCTACGAGCAGTACTTC. Residues: CASSQETASGGAYEQYF.

CDR3: CASSEVFRSGTGGPPLHF. For the CDR3, the DNA is TGTGCCAGCAGTGAAGTTTTTAGGAGTGGGACAGGGGGCCCACCCCTCCACTTT. This chain joins TRBV6-1 and TRBJ1-6; 12 bases line up with TRBD1. The CDR3 is 18 residues long. CDR1 is MNHNS, CDR2 SASEGT, per germline. J was trimmed by 11 bases and V by 1 base; bases with no gene match: 12.

V gene TRBV11-2 combines with J gene TRBJ1-2, with 7 bases that match TRBD1. CDR1 and CDR2 (germline): SGHAT, FQNNGV. J was trimmed by 0 bases and V by 8 bases; bases with no gene match: 12. CDR3 length: 16 residues. The CDR3 reads CASGTGQTLANYGYTF. For the CDR3, the DNA is TGTGCCAGCGGAACGGGACAGACTTTAGCTAACTATGGCTACACCTTC.

The chain couples TRBV7-3 to TRBJ1-5; D remains unclear. From germline, CDR1 is SGHTA and CDR2 FQGTGA. Trimming shortened V by 5 bases and J by 3 bases, and 14 bases separated the two germline ends. This CDR3 contains 15 residues. CDR3 protein: CASSPLYTVNQPQHF. The CDR3 bases are TGTGCCAGCAGCCCCCTTTATACGGTCAATCAGCCCCAGCATTTT. The full variable domain, in which reference TRBV7-3 and TRBJ1-5 provide the parts outside the CDR3, is GAGVSQTPSNKVTEKGKYVELRCDPISGHTALYWYRQSLGQGPEFLIYFQGTGAADDSGLPNDRFFAVRPEGSVSTLKIQRTERGDSAVYLCASSPLYTVNQPQHFGDGTRLSIL.

The chain joins TRBV5-4 to TRBJ1-3; 9 bases line up with TRBD1. From germline, CDR1 is SGHNT and CDR2 YYREEE (reference sequence). The junction had 8 bases not matched to a gene; V was cut back by 4 bases and J by 3 bases. The CDR3 loop spans 16 amino acids. The CDR3 region is CASSPGDRGIGNTIYF. CDR3 sequence (DNA): TGTGCCAGCAGCCCGGGAGACAGGGGGATTGGAAACACCATATATTTT.

The V gene is TRBV28, the J gene TRBJ2-7; a weak D match, TRBD2 (5 bases). Germline CDR1 and CDR2: MDHEN and SYDVKM. Trimming removed 5 bases at V and 2 bases at J, with 10 bases between. The CDR3 sequence is 13 residues long. This CDR3 is CASSRGNPYEQYF. CDR3 sequence (DNA): TGTGCCAGCAGTCGGGGAAACCCCTACGAGCAGTACTTC.

The V call is TRBV2, the J call TRBJ2-7; 14 nucleotides align to TRBD2. The V gene end was trimmed by 2 bases and the J gene end by 3 bases; junction bases not matched to a gene: 9. This CDR3 has 18 residues. CDR1 and CDR2 from the germline V gene are SNHLY and FYNNEI. The CDR3 coding sequence is TGTGCCAGCAGTGAACCGACTAGCGGGGGGGCCTTGCTCTACGAGCAGTACTTC. Translated, it gives CASSEPTSGGALLYEQYF.